Sequencing of this T cell receptor beta chain was carried out in a study of CD8+CD57+ T cells in acquired aplastic anemia. Study summary: Quantities of DNA derived from sorted CD4+ and CD8+ cells averaged approximately 3 ug. Overall study results and limits: Patients and controls had CD8+ Simpson's diversity values that were not significantly distinct. Some 31 shared CD8+ CDR3s appeared highly expressed within patients' immunodominant clones.

Selection for sequencing was limited to patients who had shown CD8+CD57+ cell expansion by flow cytometry. Severe acquired aplastic anemia was present in all patients. Germline assignment: CDR1 SGDLS and CDR2 YYNGEE. This CDR3 has 14 amino acids. The V and J ends lost 4 bases and 1 base respectively, with 11 bases between them. The TCR beta profiling, which covered VDJ combination and CDR3 sequence, was carried out using genomic DNA as the template. Each CDR3 protein is one row after TCRdb ran MiXCR on the reads. The sample shows 180,000 or so distinct CDR3 sequences, around 48% of them seen only once. This clonotype has a count of ten or more. The antigen is undetermined.

Sequencing was done on a sample of sorted CD4+, CD8+, or CD8+CD57+ T cells (not recorded which) from PBMCs. The chain couples TRBV9 to TRBJ1-1; tentative D call: TRBD1 (6 bases). The source is a human donor with aplastic anemia. This CDR3 is CASSIGGGNTEAFF. In nucleotides, the CDR3 is TGTGCCAGCAGCATTGGAGGGGGGAACACTGAAGCTTTCTTT.